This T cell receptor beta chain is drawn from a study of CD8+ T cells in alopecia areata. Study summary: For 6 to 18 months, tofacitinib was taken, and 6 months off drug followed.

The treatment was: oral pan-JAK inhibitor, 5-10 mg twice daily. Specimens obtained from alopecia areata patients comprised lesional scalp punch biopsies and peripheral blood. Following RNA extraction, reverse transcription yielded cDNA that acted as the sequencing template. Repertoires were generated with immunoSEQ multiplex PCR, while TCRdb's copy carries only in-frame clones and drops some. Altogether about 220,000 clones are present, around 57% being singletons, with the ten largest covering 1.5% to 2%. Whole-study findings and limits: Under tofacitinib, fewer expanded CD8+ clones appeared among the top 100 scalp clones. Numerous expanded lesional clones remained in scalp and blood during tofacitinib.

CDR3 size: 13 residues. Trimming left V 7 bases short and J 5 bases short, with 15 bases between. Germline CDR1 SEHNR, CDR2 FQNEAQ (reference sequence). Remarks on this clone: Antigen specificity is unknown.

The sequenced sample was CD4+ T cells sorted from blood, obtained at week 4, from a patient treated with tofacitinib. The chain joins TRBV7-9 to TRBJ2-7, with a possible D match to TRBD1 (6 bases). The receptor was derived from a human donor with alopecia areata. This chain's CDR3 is CASTTDSFHEQYF. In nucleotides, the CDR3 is TGTGCCAGCACCACGGACAGTTTCCACGAGCAGTACTTC.